These 23 T cell receptor beta chains came from one sample sequenced in a study of read filtering for tumor transcriptome and immune sequencing. The library was built from roughly 400 ng RNA with molecular barcoded adaptors for alpha/delta and beta/gamma chains. TCRdb re-analysed the reads in MiXCR, keeping a single row per CDR3 protein. In the table there are 100,000 to 150,000 distinct CDR3 sequences, under 15% of which are singletons. The sample consisted of a population of CD138-negative cells sorted from bone marrow. The source of these receptors is a donor at least 40 years old with multiple myeloma.

The chain combines TRBV6-5 with TRBJ1-5; D gene unclear. This CDR3 comprises 13 residues. V was trimmed by 8 bases and J by 3 bases, leaving 11 bases between them. Germline V lookup: CDR1 MNHEY, CDR2 SVGAGI. This chain's CDR3 is CASATVLNQPQHF. The CDR3, as DNA: TGTGCCAGCGCCACCGTTCTCAATCAGCCCCAGCATTTT.

The J gene is TRBJ1-1, the V gene TRBV23-1; D remains ambiguous. TRBV23-1 is an ORF for which the function is uncertain. Trimming shortened V by 9 bases and J by 10 bases, and 12 bases separated the two germline ends. This CDR3 contains 10 residues. This chain's CDR3 is CARRTFVAFF. The CDR3, as DNA: TGCGCCAGGAGGACTTTTGTAGCTTTCTTT.

The sample holds many counts of this clonotype. This chain joins TRBV28 and TRBJ2-3; D is undetermined. Trimming cost V 1 base and J 5 bases, with 16 bases left between them. The CDR3 totals 16 residues. Germline V gene data show CDR1 as MDHEN and CDR2 as SYDVKM. The CDR3 loop reads CASSLYQTQGIDTQYF. CDR3 nucleotide sequence: TGTGCCAGCAGTTTATACCAAACTCAAGGGATAGATACGCAGTATTTT.

This clonotype was seen many times. V usage is TRBV11-1 and J usage is TRBJ2-1; D ambiguous. Germline assignment: CDR1 SGHAT and CDR2 FQDESV (reference sequence). The CDR3 is 15 amino acids. V lost 2 bases to trimming and J lost 5 bases, with 13 bases between them. The DNA of the CDR3 is TGTGCCAGCAGCTTATTGCTAGGCCGAAACAATGAGCAGTTCTTC. Translated, it gives CASSLLLGRNNEQFF.

This clonotype has only a few counts. V usage is TRBV29-1 and J usage is TRBJ1-1; tentative D call: TRBD1 (5 bases). Germline values: CDR1 SQVTM, CDR2 ANQGSEA. This CDR3 comprises 12 residues. The V gene lost 7 bases and the J gene lost 1 base, with 10 bases spanning the gap. The CDR3 loop is CSARGTNTEAFF. CDR3 sequence (DNA): TGCAGCGCCCGGGGGACGAACACTGAAGCTTTCTTT.

This clonotype was seen at least ten times. The CDR3 protein is CASSRTNTGELFF. The CDR3 nucleotides read TGTGCCAGCAGTAGAACTAACACCGGGGAGCTGTTTTTT. The gene calls are TRBV27 and TRBJ2-2; no reliable D call. CDR1 and CDR2 (germline): MNHEY, SMNVEV (reference sequence). Trimming took off 5 bases at V and 2 bases at J, with 6 bases between the two ends. This CDR3 has 13 amino acids.

This clonotype was found many times. The V call is TRBV28, the J call TRBJ1-5, with D uncertain. The length of the CDR3 is 13 residues. Deletions cut 1 base from V and 9 bases from J, with 10 bases between. The germline V gene encodes CDR1 MDHEN and CDR2 SYDVKM. CDR3 DNA: TGTGCCAGCAGTTTATACCCAATCTTGCCCCAGCATTTT. It encodes CASSLYPILPQHF.

There are many counts of this clonotype. The chain links TRBV5-1 to TRBJ1-1, with unresolved D. Between the trimmed V and J ends, which lost 5 bases and 2 bases, there was a span of 10 bases. Per germline, CDR1 SGHRS and CDR2 YFSETQ. This CDR3 is built from 13 residues. The CDR3: CASRSTENTEAFF. DNA for the CDR3: TGCGCCAGCAGGTCGACGGAAAACACTGAAGCTTTCTTT.

This clonotype was counted many times. The chain combines TRBV19 with TRBJ2-1; TRBD2 matches at 8 bases. The length of the CDR3 is 18 residues. Germline V gene sequence: CDR1 LNHDA, CDR2 SQIVND (reference sequence). V lost 6 bases and J lost 1; bases outside the gene matches: 14. The CDR3 is CASSQPGGSLLSYNEQFF. CDR3 bases: TGTGCCAGTAGCCAGCCGGGGGGGTCCTTACTTTCCTACAATGAGCAGTTCTTC.

This clonotype was observed at least ten times. The chain links TRBV7-9 to TRBJ1-5; tentatively, D is TRBD1 (6 bases). CDR1 is SEHNR and CDR2 is FQNEAQ in the germline V gene (reference sequence). Trimming removed 3 bases at V and 3 bases at J, with 9 bases between. The CDR3 contains 14 residues. The CDR3 region is CASSFGGFNQPQHF. The DNA for the CDR3 is TGTGCCAGCAGCTTTGGGGGCTTCAATCAGCCCCAGCATTTT.

The V gene is TRBV24-1, the J gene TRBJ2-2; D remains unclear. The CDR3 consists of 12 residues. Trimming pared 9 bases from V and 0 bases from J, leaving 4 bases between. The germline V gene encodes CDR1 KGHDR and CDR2 SFDVKD. This chain's CDR3 is CATGANTGELFF. In nucleotides, the CDR3 is TGTGCCACCGGCGCGAACACCGGGGAGCTGTTTTTT.

On this clonotype itself: Being one base from a much bigger clone, this may be a read error. The CDR3 loop is CASSLGDRRSNAIYF. The CDR3, as DNA: TGCGCCAGCAGCTTGGGGGACAGGCGATCGAACGCCATATATTTT. The chain couples TRBV5-1 to TRBJ1-3; 8 bases agree with TRBD1. Germline V gene data show CDR1 as SGHRS and CDR2 as YFSETQ. This CDR3 has 15 amino acids. Trimming took 0 bases from V and 11 from J; bases not matched to a gene: 10.

This clonotype was detected ten times or more. The chain combines TRBV4-2 with TRBJ2-7; TRBD1 agrees at 9 bases. With V trimmed by 4 bases and J by 2 bases, 18 bases remained unmatched. Germline CDR1 LGHNA, CDR2 YNFKEQ. The CDR3 covers 19 residues. Here the CDR3 reads CASSPYSTAGTGTTYEQYF. CDR3 DNA: TGTGCCAGCAGCCCCTATTCTACCGCCGGGACAGGGACCACCTACGAGCAGTACTTC.

This clonotype was seen more than once but under ten times. The V gene is TRBV5-1, the J gene TRBJ2-5; no reliable D call. V was shortened by 5 bases and J by 0 bases, with 17 bases between the two germline ends. Germline assignment: CDR1 SGHRS and CDR2 YFSETQ. This CDR3 spans 16 amino acids. CDR3 region: CASSSDGPMYQETQYF. The DNA of the CDR3 is TGCGCCAGCAGTTCAGACGGGCCTATGTACCAAGAGACCCAGTACTTC.

Note on this clonotype: Sequence at one end of the junction differs from germline and may be a read error. The CDR3 nucleotides are TGTGCCACCAGCAATCTCAGGGTGGGGGAGACCCGGTACTTC. Amino acids: CATSNLRVGETRYF. V gene TRBV15 combines with J gene TRBJ2-5; D is perhaps TRBD1 or TRBD2 (5 bases each). The CDR3 loop spans 14 amino acids. Germline V gene data show CDR1 as LNHNV and CDR2 as YYDKDF (reference sequence).

About this clonotype: This may come from a read error, since a much larger clone is one base off. J is TRBJ2-6 and V is TRBV6-6, with D possibly being TRBD2 (5 bases). Trimming took 6 bases from V and 6 from J, leaving 15 bases between them. CDR1 and CDR2 (germline): MNHNY, SVGAGI (reference sequence). This CDR3 is 15 amino acids long. The CDR3: CASRLGLAEANVLTF. CDR3 bases: TGTGCCAGCAGACTAGGGCTGGCTGAGGCCAACGTCCTGACTTTC.

This clonotype has ten or more counts. The genes are TRBV3-1 and TRBJ1-2; 10 nucleotides align to TRBD1. V shed 6 bases, J shed 7 bases, and the junction held 14 bases outside the gene matches. The CDR3 totals 16 residues. Germline V gene sequence: CDR1 LGHDT, CDR2 YNNKEL (reference sequence). CDR3 DNA sequence: TGTGCCAGCAGAGAGTCGTCCGGGACAGGGGTCACTGGCTACACCTTC. This gives the protein CASRESSGTGVTGYTF.

This clonotype showed up many times. V is TRBV20-1 and J is TRBJ1-5; D remains unclear. From germline, CDR1 is DFQATT and CDR2 SNEGSKA (reference sequence). The V and J ends lost 5 bases and 2 bases respectively, with 13 bases between them. This CDR3 region has 14 residues. The CDR3 nucleotides are TGCAGTGCTTCGACTCCCGAGGGCAATCAGCCCCAGCATTTT. Encoded protein: CSASTPEGNQPQHF.

V and J are TRBV4-1 and TRBJ2-2; D possibly matches TRBD1 or TRBD2 (5 bases each). V lost 6 bases and J lost 4, with 21 bases in between. Germline V gene lookup returns CDR1 MGHRA and CDR2 YSYEKL. The CDR3 runs 17 residues. The CDR3 sequence is CASRRFQGTAGTGELFF. CDR3 DNA sequence: TGCGCCAGCAGACGATTTCAGGGTACTGCGGGCACCGGGGAGCTGTTTTTT.

This clonotype was detected ten times or more. The V gene is TRBV19, the J gene TRBJ2-7; the D gene is possibly TRBD2 (6 bases). There are 14 residues in the CDR3. V lost 3 bases and J 7 bases, leaving 16 bases between the germline ends. Germline CDR1 and CDR2: LNHDA and SQIVND (reference sequence). The CDR3 nucleotides are TGTGCCAGTAGTATTGGACTCGCGGGGCGAGAGCAGTACTTC. Residues: CASSIGLAGREQYF.

This clonotype was observed at least ten times. This sequence joins TRBV29-1 and TRBJ2-3, with no clear D. The CDR3 extends over 13 amino acids. CDR1 SQVTM and CDR2 ANQGSEA come from the germline V gene. V was trimmed by 0 bases and J by 4 bases, leaving 8 bases between them. CDR3 loop: CSVEERPPDTQYF. The CDR3 DNA reads TGCAGCGTTGAAGAACGGCCGCCAGATACGCAGTATTTT.

This clonotype showed up many times. V is TRBV5-1 and J is TRBJ1-1; maybe TRBD1 (5 bases). V was cut by 0 bases and J by 4 bases, with 7 bases left in between. Germline V gene data show CDR1 as SGHRS and CDR2 as YFSETQ. The length of the CDR3 is 13 residues. This chain's CDR3 is CASSLGQFTEAFF. CDR3 nucleotide sequence: TGCGCCAGCAGCTTGGGACAGTTCACTGAAGCTTTCTTT.

This clonotype was seen many times. The chain has TRBV12-3 or TRBV12-4 and TRBJ1-2, with a tentative D call TRBD1 (6 bases). The CDR3 length is 14 residues. V was clipped by 3 bases and J by 5 bases, with 13 bases between them. CDR3 in DNA: TGTGCCAGCAGTTTCGGCGCAGGGACATATGGCTACACCTTC. Translating gives CASSFGAGTYGYTF.